In this sample, the clone carrying this TCR beta chain turned up a few times. After removal of 1 base from V and 6 bases from J, the junction contained 7 bases not matched to a gene. Germline CDR1 is MNHEY and CDR2 is SMNVEV (reference sequence). The CDR3 has 15 residues. Each CDR3 protein gets one entry after TCRdb re-called the 5' RACE reads with MiXCR. The table includes 600,000 to 750,000 distinct CDR3 sequences, around 12% detected once. The sample belongs to a study of T cells after yellow fever vaccination. The clonotype originates from a man younger than 45 who received the YFV17D yellow fever vaccine. The input for sequencing was PBMCs, taken on the day of the yellow fever booster vaccination. V gene TRBV27 combines with J gene TRBJ2-7, with 9 bases identical to TRBD2. CDR3 coding DNA: TGTGCCAGCAGTTTATATGCGGGAGGGCCGAGCGAGCAGTACTTC. This translates into CASSLYAGGPSEQYF.